This T cell receptor beta chain comes out of a study of cytomegalovirus exposure and HLA in healthy donors. Trimming took 0 bases from V and 6 from J; bases not matched to a gene: 13. The germline V gene has CDR1 SQVTM and CDR2 ANQGSEA. This CDR3 spans 16 amino acids. The primer mix had 60 Vbeta and 13 Jbeta primers. Sequenced by immunoSEQ multiplex PCR; TCRdb stores in-frame clones only, minus some. The sample lists some 160,000 clones; 85% were seen once. The TCR originated in a man under 40 in good health and CMV-seropositive. The chain couples TRBV29-1 to TRBJ1-1; 7 bases map to TRBD1. Input material: PBMCs. The CDR3 nucleotides read TGCAGCGTTGAAGATCGGAGTACAGGGGTCGTCGCTGAAGCTTTCTTT. Translated, it gives CSVEDRSTGVVAEAFF.